What follows are 5 T cell receptor beta chains derived from one specimen sequenced in a study of response to subunit inactivated influenza vaccine. TCRdb passed the RT-PCR reads through MiXCR, listing each CDR3 protein once. The data hold 500,000 to 600,000 distinct CDR3 sequences, with 7.6% observed a single time. The sample in question was PBMCs from blood, obtained about 23 months after vaccination. The receptors originated from a man aged 50 to 69 who received an inactivated influenza vaccine.

This clonotype came up a few times. The chain combines TRBV20-1 with TRBJ1-1; 7 nucleotides agree with TRBD1. The V gene's germline CDR1 is DFQATT and CDR2 SNEGSKA (reference sequence). The CDR3 spans 13 residues. Unmatched junction bases numbered 8, after V lost 6 bases and J lost 4 bases. CDR3 coding DNA: TGCAGTGCCCCGGTGACAGGGACCACTGAAGCTTTCTTT. Amino acids: CSAPVTGTTEAFF.

This clonotype was observed at least ten times. This rearrangement joins TRBV5-1 to TRBJ2-7; a possible D gene is TRBD1 (6 bases). The germline V gene encodes CDR1 SGHRS and CDR2 YFSETQ. The CDR3 is 15 residues long. Between the trimmed V and J ends, which lost 1 base and 0 bases, there was a span of 11 bases. The CDR3: CASSLQGSPSYEQYF. CDR3 sequence (DNA): TGCGCCAGCAGCTTGCAGGGGTCCCCCTCCTACGAGCAGTACTTC. The full variable domain, completed using reference TRBV5-1 and TRBJ2-7, is KAGVTQTPRYLIKTRGQQVTLSCSPISGHRSVSWYQQTPGQGLQFLFEYFSETQRNKGNFPGRFSGRQFSNSRSEMNVSTLELGDSALYLCASSLQGSPSYEQYFGPGTRLTVT.

In this sample, this clonotype turned up a few times. The gene calls are TRBV7-8 and TRBJ2-2; 8 positions match TRBD1. Germline CDR1 and CDR2: SGHVS and FQNEAQ. The CDR3 runs to 16 residues. Trimming took 6 bases from V and 0 from J; bases not matched to a gene: 6. The CDR3 region is CASSTGGSANTGELFF. CDR3 DNA: TGTGCCAGCAGTACAGGGGGGAGCGCGAACACCGGGGAGCTGTTTTTT.

This clonotype was seen at least ten times. J is TRBJ2-2 and V is TRBV24-1; 10 bases match TRBD1. Trimming removed 4 bases from V and 6 bases from J; junction bases left unmatched: 10. This CDR3 contains 17 residues. Germline V gene lookup returns CDR1 KGHDR and CDR2 SFDVKD. CDR3 protein: CATSDETGGIRSGELFF. The CDR3 nucleotides are TGTGCCACCAGTGACGAGACAGGGGGCATAAGGTCCGGGGAGCTGTTTTTT.

The chain uses TRBV3-1 and TRBJ2-2; 8 bases are a match to TRBD1. The germline gives CDR1 LGHDT, CDR2 YNNKEL (reference sequence). V lost 8 bases to trimming and J lost 0 bases; unmatched junction nucleotides: 5. The CDR3 runs 15 residues. The CDR3 coding sequence is TGTGCCAGCCACCCAGGGGGCCCGAACACCGGGGAGCTGTTTTTT. Protein product: CASHPGGPNTGELFF.